This TCR beta chain was recovered during a study of beta chain features in type 1 diabetes. Expressed TCRB transcripts were sequenced after all isolated RNA was converted to cDNA. Measured with immunoSEQ multiplex PCR; TCRdb has only the in-frame clones, and not every one. The sample shows fewer than 650,000 clones, around a sixth of them seen only once. CDR1 is SGDLS, CDR2 YYNGEE, per germline. Trimming removed 4 bases from V and 0 bases from J, with 9 bases in between. This CDR3 has 14 residues. The TCR was taken from a man between 18 and 35 years old in good health. V gene TRBV9 combines with J gene TRBJ2-3, with D maybe TRBD2 (5 bases). Sequencing was done on a sample of naive CD4+ T cells from blood. CDR3 protein: CASSPRTSTDTQYF. The CDR3 nucleotides read TGTGCCAGCAGCCCCCGGACTAGCACAGATACGCAGTATTTT.